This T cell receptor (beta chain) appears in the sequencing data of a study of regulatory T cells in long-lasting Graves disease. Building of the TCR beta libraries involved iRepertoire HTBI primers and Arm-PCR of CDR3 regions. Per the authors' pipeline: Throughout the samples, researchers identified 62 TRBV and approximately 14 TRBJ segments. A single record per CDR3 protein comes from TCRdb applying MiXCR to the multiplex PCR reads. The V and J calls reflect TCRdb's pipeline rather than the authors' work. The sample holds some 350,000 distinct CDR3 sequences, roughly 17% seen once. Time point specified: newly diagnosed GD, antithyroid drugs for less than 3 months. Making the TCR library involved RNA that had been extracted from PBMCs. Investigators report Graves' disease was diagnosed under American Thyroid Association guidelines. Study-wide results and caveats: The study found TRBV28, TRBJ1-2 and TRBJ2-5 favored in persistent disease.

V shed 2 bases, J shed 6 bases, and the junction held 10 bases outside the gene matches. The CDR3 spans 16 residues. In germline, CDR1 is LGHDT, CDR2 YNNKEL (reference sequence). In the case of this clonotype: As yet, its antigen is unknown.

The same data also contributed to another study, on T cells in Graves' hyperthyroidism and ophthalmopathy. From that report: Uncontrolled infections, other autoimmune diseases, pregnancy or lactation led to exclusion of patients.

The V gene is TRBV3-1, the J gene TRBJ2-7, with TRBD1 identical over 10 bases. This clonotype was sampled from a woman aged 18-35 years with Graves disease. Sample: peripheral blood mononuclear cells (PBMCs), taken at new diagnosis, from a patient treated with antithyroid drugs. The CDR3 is CASSQTTGTGEREQYF. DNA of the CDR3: TGTGCCAGCAGCCAAACTACCGGGACAGGGGAACGCGAGCAGTACTTC.